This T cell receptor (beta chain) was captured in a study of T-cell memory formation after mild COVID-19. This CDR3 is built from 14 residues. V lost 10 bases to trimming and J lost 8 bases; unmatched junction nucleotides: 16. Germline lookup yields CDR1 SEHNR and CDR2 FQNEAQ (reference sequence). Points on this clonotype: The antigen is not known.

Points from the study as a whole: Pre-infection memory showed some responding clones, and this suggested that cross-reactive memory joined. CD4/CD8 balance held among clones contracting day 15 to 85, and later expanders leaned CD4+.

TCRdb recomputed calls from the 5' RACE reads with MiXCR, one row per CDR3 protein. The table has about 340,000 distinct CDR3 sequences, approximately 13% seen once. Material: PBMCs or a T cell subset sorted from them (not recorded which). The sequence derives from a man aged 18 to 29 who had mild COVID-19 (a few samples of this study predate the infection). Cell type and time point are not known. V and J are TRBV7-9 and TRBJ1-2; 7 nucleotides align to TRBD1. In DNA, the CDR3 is TGTGCCACCACCCCGAGGGACAGTAGCGGAGGCTACACCTTC. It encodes CATTPRDSSGGYTF.